This T cell receptor beta chain is from a study of cytomegalovirus exposure and HLA in healthy donors. The study ran its PCR with 60 Vbeta and 13 Jbeta primers. Assay used: immunoSEQ multiplex PCR; TCRdb lists only in-frame clones, some missing. Among 150,000 to 200,000 clones, 79% were seen once, and the ten largest hold around 4.3%. The length of the CDR3 is 14 residues. The germline V gene encodes CDR1 GTSNPN and CDR2 SVGIG (reference sequence). With 5 bases removed from V and 7 bases from J, the gap between germline ends came to 18 bases. The genes are TRBV30 and TRBJ1-5, with D possibly matching TRBD1 (5 bases). The origin of this receptor is a woman aged 30 to 39 in good health and CMV-seropositive. The sample comprised PBMCs. CDR3 DNA sequence: TGTGCCTGGTCGACTTTCGGGGGAGAGCAGCCCCAGCATTTT. This gives the protein CAWSTFGGEQPQHF.